This record looks at one T cell receptor (beta chain) sequence and its context. Its target is unknown. TCRdb's table, derived via immunoSEQ multiplex PCR, lists solely in-frame clones and lacks some. The sample lists about 32,000 clones, 86% occurring once. This entry comes from a study of memory B cells and T cells in multiple sclerosis. CFSE-dim autoproliferating and CFSE-high non-proliferating T cells from unstimulated culture were sequenced separately. Cultures began with approximately 52 million CFSE-labeled PBMCs, unstimulated for more than 6 days, with replicate wells pooled. PBMCs were labeled with 0.5 uM CFSE and cultured without exogenous stimuli. The germline V gene encodes CDR1 SGHTA and CDR2 FQGTGA. V lost 2 bases, J lost 3 bases, and 4 bases stayed unmatched. The CDR3 covers 15 residues. Points from the study as a whole: Compartments had unequal clone-set sizes, affecting shared clonotype counts.

The J gene is TRBJ2-1, the V gene TRBV7-3, with 7 positions matching TRBD2. This receptor was identified in a human donor with multiple sclerosis. Sequencing input: PBMCs from blood kept in culture. CDR3: CASSLGGGSYNEQFF. CDR3 DNA: TGTGCCAGCAGCTTAGGCGGGGGTAGCTACAATGAGCAGTTCTTC.